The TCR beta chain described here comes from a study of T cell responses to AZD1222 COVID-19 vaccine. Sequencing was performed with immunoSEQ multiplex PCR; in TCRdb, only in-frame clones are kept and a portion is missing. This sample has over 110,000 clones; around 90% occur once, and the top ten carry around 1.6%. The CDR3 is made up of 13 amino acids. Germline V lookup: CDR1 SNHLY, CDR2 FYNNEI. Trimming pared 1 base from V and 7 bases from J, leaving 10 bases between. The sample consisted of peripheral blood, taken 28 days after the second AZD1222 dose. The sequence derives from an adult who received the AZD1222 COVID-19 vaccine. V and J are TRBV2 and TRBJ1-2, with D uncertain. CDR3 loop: CASSEGIEVGYTF. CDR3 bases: TGTGCCAGCAGTGAAGGCATAGAAGTTGGCTACACCTTC.